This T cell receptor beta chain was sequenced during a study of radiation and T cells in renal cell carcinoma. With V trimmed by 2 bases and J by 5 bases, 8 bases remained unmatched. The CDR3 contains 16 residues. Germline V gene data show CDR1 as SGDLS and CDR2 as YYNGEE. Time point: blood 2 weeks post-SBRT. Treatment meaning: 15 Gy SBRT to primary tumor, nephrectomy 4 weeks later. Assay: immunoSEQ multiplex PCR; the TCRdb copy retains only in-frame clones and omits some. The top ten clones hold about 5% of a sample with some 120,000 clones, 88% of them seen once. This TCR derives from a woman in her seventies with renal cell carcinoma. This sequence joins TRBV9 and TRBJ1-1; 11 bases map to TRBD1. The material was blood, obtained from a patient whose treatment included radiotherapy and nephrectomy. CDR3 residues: CASSVSGQGVPTEAFF. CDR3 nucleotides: TGTGCCAGCAGCGTTTCGGGACAGGGGGTACCAACTGAAGCTTTCTTT. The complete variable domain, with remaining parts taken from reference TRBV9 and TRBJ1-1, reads DSGVTQTPKHLITATGQRVTLRCSPRSGDLSVYWYQQSLDQGLQFLIQYYNGEERAKGNILERFSAQQFPDLHSELNLSSLELGDSALYFCASSVSGQGVPTEAFFGQGTRLTVV.